These T cell receptor beta chains were read from a single sample in a study of CD8 T cells in ankylosing spondylitis. TCRdb re-analysed the 5' RACE reads in MiXCR, keeping a single row per CDR3 protein. The sample contains 250,000 or so distinct CDR3 sequences, about a sixth of which appear only once. Specimen: blood, either unsorted or a sorted T cell fraction (not recorded which). Receptors originate from a male donor with ankylosing spondylitis or in good health (not recorded which). The CDR3 runs from the conserved cysteine through the conserved F or W. A D gene is named only where the DNA matches it firmly. Size tells how often a clone was seen (once, few, many) or the class of an expanded clone, and some rows leave it out.

J gene | D gene | clone size | V gene | CDR3 length | CDR3 DNA | CDR3 protein
TRBJ2-1 | NA | many | TRBV27 | 15 | TGTGCCAGCAGTTTATTAGGGGTTTCCTACAATGAGCAGTTCTTC | CASSLLGVSYNEQFF
TRBJ2-1 | TRBD2 | NA | TRBV28 | 18 | TGTGCCAGTGCCCGGACTAGCGGGAGAATGAGCTCCTACAATGAGCAGTTCTTC | CASARTSGRMSSYNEQFF
TRBJ2-1 | NA | NA | TRBV7-9 | 14 | TGTGCCAGCAGCTTAGCGCTGTTGGCCAATGAGCAGTTCTTC | CASSLALLANEQFF
TRBJ1-6 | NA | few | TRBV4-3 | 15 | TGCGCCAGCAGCCAAGATAAAATGGCGGATTCACCCCTCCACTTT | CASSQDKMADSPLHF
TRBJ1-2 | NA | few | TRBV5-1 | 11 | TGCGCCAGCAGCTTGGGCAGTGGCTACACCTTC | CASSLGSGYTF
TRBJ2-7 | NA | NA | TRBV20-1 | 14 | TGCAGTGCTAGAGAACCAGGGGCCGTCTACGAGCAGTACTTC | CSAREPGAVYEQYF
TRBJ2-1 | TRBD2 | many | TRBV7-8 | 16 | TGTGCCAGCAGCCGGAAGGGACTAGCGGGAGACGGTGAGCAGTTCTTC | CASSRKGLAGDGEQFF
TRBJ2-3 | TRBD2 | NA | TRBV4-3 | 15 | TGCGCCAGCAGGAATTGGACTAGTAAGGCAGATACGCAGTATTTT | CASRNWTSKADTQYF
TRBJ2-4 | NA | many | TRBV5-1 | 13 | TGCGCCAGCAGCTTGATGTCGAGGGACATTCGGTACTTC | CASSLMSRDIRYF
TRBJ1-5 | NA | NA | TRBV4-2 | 15 | TGTGCCAGCAGCCAAGAACTTCGTGACAATCAGCCCCAGCATTTT | CASSQELRDNQPQHF
TRBJ1-6 | NA | many | TRBV4-3 | 13 | TGCGCCAGCAGCCAGTTGACCGGTTCACCCCTCCACTTT | CASSQLTGSPLHF
TRBJ2-7 | TRBD1 | once | TRBV20-1 | 14 | TGCAGTGCTAGAGGGGCCGGGACAGGGTACGAGCAGTACTTC | CSARGAGTGYEQYF
TRBJ2-3 | TRBD2 | NA | TRBV2 | 18 | TGTACCAGCGGCGGGCTCGTCCGTTTGGCGGGAGGGCGGGATACGCAGTATTTT | CTSGGLVRLAGGRDTQYF
TRBJ2-2 | NA | many | TRBV4-1 | 16 | TGCGCCAGCAGCCAATTCCCGGGAGAGGGTCCCGGGGAGCTGTTTTTT | CASSQFPGEGPGELFF
TRBJ2-7 | TRBD1 | few | TRBV5-1 | 13 | TGCGCCAGCAGGAGGACAGGGTTCCCCGAGCAGTACTTC | CASRRTGFPEQYF
TRBJ2-2 | TRBD2 | NA | TRBV12-3/TRBV12-4 | 17 | TGTGCCAGCAGTCCTCGCGGGAGGGTGTGGAACACCGGGGAGCTGTTTTTT | CASSPRGRVWNTGELFF
TRBJ2-3 | TRBD2 | few | TRBV27 | 19 | TGTGCCAGCAGTTCCCCCAGACTAGCGGGAGGAGGAAGCACAGATACGCAGTATTTT | CASSSPRLAGGGSTDTQYF
TRBJ2-3 | TRBD1 | NA | TRBV5-1 | 13 | TGCGCCAGCAGCGGACAGGGAAGAGATACGCAGTATTTT | CASSGQGRDTQYF
TRBJ2-3 | NA | NA | TRBV6-2/TRBV6-3 | 14 | TGTGCCAGCAGCCCCGTTATTAGGGGGGATACGCAGTATTTT | CASSPVIRGDTQYF
TRBJ1-4 | NA | many | TRBV9 | 18 | TGTGCCAGCAGCGAGGACAGCGCTGCCATTGCAACTAATGAAAAACTGTTTTTT | CASSEDSAAIATNEKLFF
TRBJ2-1 | NA | NA | TRBV29-1 | 18 | TGCAGCGTTTGGACAGGGGTCAATAGCGGGAGGCCGTACAATGAGCAGTTCTTC | CSVWTGVNSGRPYNEQFF
TRBJ2-7 | NA | few | TRBV5-1 | 15 | TGCGCCAGCAATTTGGCCCCTGTGGCTCCCTACGAGCAGTACTTC | CASNLAPVAPYEQYF
TRBJ2-1 | NA | NA | TRBV4-1 | 15 | TGCGCCAGCAGCCAGCAGGTCCATATCGGGAATGAGCAGTTCTTC | CASSQQVHIGNEQFF
TRBJ1-1 | TRBD1 | NA | TRBV20-1 | 18 | TGCAGTGCTAGAGATCGGACAGGCCGGTTTCATGGGAACACTGAAGCTTTCTTT | CSARDRTGRFHGNTEAFF
TRBJ2-1 | NA | few | TRBV29-1 | 14 | TGCAGCGCGGACACGAGCGGCACCTACAATGAGCAGTTCTTC | CSADTSGTYNEQFF
TRBJ2-5 | NA | NA | TRBV12-3/TRBV12-4 | 11 | TGTGCCAGCAGTTGGGAGGAGACCCAGTACTTC | CASSWEETQYF
TRBJ2-1 | NA | NA | TRBV24-1 | 13 | TGTGCCACCAGTGACCCCCTAGTGTCTGAGCAGTTCTTC | CATSDPLVSEQFF
TRBJ2-3 | NA | NA | TRBV5-1 | 13 | TGCGCCAGCAGCTGGACAAGCACAGATACGCAGTATTTT | CASSWTSTDTQYF
TRBJ2-1 | TRBD2 | NA | TRBV7-9 | 16 | TGTGCCAGCAGCTTAGGGGGACTAGCGGCCTACAATGAGCAGTTCTTC | CASSLGGLAAYNEQFF
TRBJ2-7 | NA | NA | TRBV10-3 | 15 | TGTGCCATCAGTGAGTCTGAGGAAAGCTCCTACGAGCAGTACTTC | CAISESEESSYEQYF
TRBJ1-3 | NA | NA | TRBV21-1 | 15 | TGTGCCAGCAGCAAAATAAGCAGGGCGAGAAACACCATATATTTT | CASSKISRARNTIYF
TRBJ2-7 | TRBD2 | NA | TRBV20-1 | 15 | TGCAGTGCTAGGGGGCTAGCGGATGACTCCTACGAGCAGTACTTC | CSARGLADDSYEQYF